This TCR beta chain was documented in a study of blood T cell repertoires in COVID-19. Study information: Samples of COVID-19 (acute and convalescent) were obtained from the United States, Italy and Spain. The analysed material was cDNA or gDNA that came from T cells, B-cell-depleted T cells, or PBMCs.

Authors' processing steps: Amplification from reference gene primers served as the basis for estimated nucleated cell counts. This table comes from immunoSEQ multiplex PCR, and its TCRdb copy is limited to in-frame clones, with some not included. The DNA gave D and trimming, while V, J and clone size come from that table. This sample has around 60,000 clones, with approximately 90% found just once. The J segment lost 5 bases and the V segment lost 5 bases, leaving 8 bases of the junction unmatched. The CDR3 loop spans 17 amino acids. Germline CDR1 and CDR2: SEHNR and FQNEAQ (reference sequence). The genes are TRBV7-9 and TRBJ2-2; 13 nucleotides line up with TRBD2. Sample: peripheral blood. The clonotype comes from a woman aged 80 or over with active COVID-19. The CDR3 loop is CASSPGLAGVLTGELFF. DNA of the CDR3: TGTGCCAGCAGCCCCGGACTAGCGGGAGTCTTGACCGGGGAGCTGTTTTTT.